Following are 3 T cell receptor beta chains from one sample sequenced in a study of neurological immune-mediated disorders. MiXCR, applied by TCRdb to the 5' RACE reads, yields one record per CDR3 protein. The sample carries tens of thousands of distinct CDR3 sequences, 2% to 2.5% recorded once. Source material: PBMCs. The receptors come from a man between 50 and 59 years old with multiple sclerosis.

Many counts were recorded for this clonotype. The chain carries TRBV14 and TRBJ1-6; D is unclear. V lost 0 bases and J lost 9, with 6 bases in between. Per the germline V gene, CDR1 is SGHDN and CDR2 is FVKESK. This CDR3 has 13 residues. CDR3 in DNA: TGTGCCAGCAGCCAAGAGGAATTTTCACCCCTCCACTTT. Translating it yields CASSQEEFSPLHF.

For this clonotype: This may stem from a read error, because a much larger clone lies one nucleotide away. The V gene is TRBV5-1, the J gene TRBJ2-5, with 8 bases identical to TRBD1. CDR3 length: 15 amino acids. In germline, CDR1 is SGHRS, CDR2 YFSETQ. After removal of 4 bases from V and 0 bases from J, the junction contained 5 bases not matched to a gene. DNA for the CDR3: TGCGCCAGCAGCGACCTACAGGGGGACCAAGAGACCCAGTACTTC. Protein product: CASSDLQGDQETQYF. Looking up the rest from reference TRBV5-1 and TRBJ2-5 gives the full variable domain: KAGVTQTPRYLIKTRGQQVTLSCSPISGHRSVSWYQQTPGQGLQFLFEYFSETQRNKGNFPGRFSGRQFSNSRSEMNVSTLELGDSALYLCASSDLQGDQETQYFGPGTRLLVL.

This clonotype was seen repeatedly, ten times or more. The genes are TRBV29-1 and TRBJ2-5, with D possibly TRBD2 on 6 matching bases. CDR1 is SQVTM, CDR2 ANQGSEA, per germline. CDR3 length: 13 amino acids. The V and J ends lost 3 bases and 4 bases respectively, with 12 bases between them. The CDR3 nucleotides read TGCAGCGTTGATCTCGGGGGAGGAGAGACCCAGTACTTC. Encoded protein: CSVDLGGGETQYF.